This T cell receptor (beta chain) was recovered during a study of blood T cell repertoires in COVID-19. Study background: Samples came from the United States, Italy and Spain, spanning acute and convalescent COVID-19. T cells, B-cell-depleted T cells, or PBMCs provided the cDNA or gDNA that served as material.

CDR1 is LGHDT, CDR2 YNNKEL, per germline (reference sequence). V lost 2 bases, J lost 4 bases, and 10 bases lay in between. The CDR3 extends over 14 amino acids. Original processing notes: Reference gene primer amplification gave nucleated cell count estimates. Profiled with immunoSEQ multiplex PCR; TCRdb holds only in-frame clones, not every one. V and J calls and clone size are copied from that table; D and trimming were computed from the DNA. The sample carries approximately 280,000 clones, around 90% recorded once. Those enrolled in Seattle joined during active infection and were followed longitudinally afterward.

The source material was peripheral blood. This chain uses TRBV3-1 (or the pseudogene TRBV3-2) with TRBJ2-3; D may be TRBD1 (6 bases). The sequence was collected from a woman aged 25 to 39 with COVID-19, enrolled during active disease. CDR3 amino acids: CASSQFGQPDTQYF. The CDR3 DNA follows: TGTGCCAGCAGCCAATTCGGACAGCCAGATACGCAGTATTTT.